A single sample gave rise to the 20 T cell receptor beta chains below, sequenced in a study of identical twins. Using its own MiXCR run on the 5' RACE reads, TCRdb lists one record per CDR3 protein. Of approximately 700,000 distinct CDR3 sequences listed, about 20% are singletons. This sample also belongs to another study, concerning T cells expressing NK-cell markers.

Sequencing input: PBMCs. The receptors were gathered from a woman younger than 30 in good health.

This clonotype was recorded many times. V usage is TRBV12-3 or TRBV12-4 and J usage is TRBJ1-1; D remains unclear. Trimming cost V 7 bases and J 1 base, with 10 bases left between them. This CDR3 spans 13 amino acids. The CDR3 loop is CASTPRGNTEAFF. The CDR3 DNA reads as TGTGCCAGCACCCCGCGGGGGAACACTGAAGCTTTCTTT.

This clonotype occurred a few times. The V call is TRBV6-1, the J call TRBJ2-4; TRBD2 agrees at 14 bases. J gave up 16 bases and V 6 bases, and 8 bases lay outside the gene matches. Germline loops: CDR1 MNHNS, CDR2 SASEGT. The CDR3 is 13 residues long. The CDR3 loop reads CASSPTSGRAQYF. The CDR3 coding sequence is TGTGCCAGCAGCCCGACTAGCGGGAGGGCCCAATACTTC.

The chain uses TRBV29-1 and TRBJ2-3; D not certain. CDR3 length: 13 residues. Trimming cost V 3 bases and J 2 bases, with 9 bases left between them. The germline CDR1 and CDR2 sequences are SQVTM and ANQGSEA. The CDR3 region has the DNA TGCAGCGTTGATGGGAAGATCACAGATACGCAGTATTTT. This codes for CSVDGKITDTQYF.

This clonotype has only a few counts. The genes are TRBV29-1 and TRBJ2-7; no definite D call. Germline assignment: CDR1 SQVTM and CDR2 ANQGSEA. Deletions cut 4 bases from V and 3 bases from J, with 10 bases between. The CDR3 is 12 residues long. CDR3 DNA sequence: TGCAGCGTTGGCCGGTACGGCTACGAGCAGTACTTC. Residues: CSVGRYGYEQYF.

V usage is TRBV4-3 and J usage is TRBJ2-7; possible D gene TRBD1, 5 bases. The V end was cut by 0 bases, the J end by 0 bases, with 9 bases between. CDR3 length equals 15 residues. Per germline, CDR1 LGHNA and CDR2 YSLEER. The CDR3 region is CASSQDSTASYEQYF. The DNA of the CDR3 is TGCGCCAGCAGCCAAGATTCGACAGCCTCCTACGAGCAGTACTTC.

This chain joins TRBV20-1 and TRBJ2-1; 8 nucleotides line up with TRBD2. The ends lost 5 bases at V and 9 bases at J; junction bases unmatched: 18. The CDR3 loop spans 16 amino acids. Per the germline V gene, CDR1 is DFQATT and CDR2 is SNEGSKA (reference sequence). In DNA, the CDR3 is TGCAGTGCTTGGGGCATCGGAAGCGGGAGAGTGGGTGAGCAGTTCTTC. As protein: CSAWGIGSGRVGEQFF.

This clonotype was seen only a few times. This rearrangement joins TRBV10-3 to TRBJ2-5; no clear D. Germline V CDR1 and CDR2: ENHRY, SYGVKD. The CDR3 sequence is 13 residues long. Trimming pared 7 bases from V and 3 bases from J, leaving 12 bases between. CDR3 protein: CAITASLKETQYF. CDR3 coding DNA: TGTGCCATCACAGCCAGCCTCAAAGAGACCCAGTACTTC.

This rearrangement joins TRBV5-1 to TRBJ2-7, with D perhaps being TRBD1 or TRBD2 (5 bases each). Germline CDR1 is SGHRS and CDR2 is YFSETQ. This CDR3 has 14 amino acids. Trimming shortened V by 3 bases and J by 0 bases, and 10 bases separated the two germline ends. The chain's CDR3 is CASSWGSLSYEQYF. For the CDR3, the DNA is TGCGCCAGCAGCTGGGGGAGTCTCTCCTACGAGCAGTACTTC.

This chain connects TRBV20-1 to TRBJ2-5; D gene ambiguous. This CDR3 spans 12 amino acids. The V gene's germline CDR1 is DFQATT and CDR2 SNEGSKA (reference sequence). V lost 3 bases, J lost 2 bases, and 7 bases lay in between. This CDR3 reads CSASDYQETQYF. As DNA, the CDR3 is TGCAGTGCTAGCGATTATCAAGAGACCCAGTACTTC.

The chain uses TRBV29-1 and TRBJ2-1; D is uncertain. This CDR3 spans 12 amino acids. CDR1 is SQVTM, CDR2 ANQGSEA, per germline. V lost 3 bases and J lost 5, with 8 bases in between. The CDR3 reads CSVERQDNEQFF. CDR3 nucleotide sequence: TGCAGCGTTGAGAGGCAGGACAATGAGCAGTTCTTC.

This clonotype was observed a few times. J is TRBJ2-1 and V is TRBV20-1; 7 positions match TRBD2. The germline gives CDR1 DFQATT, CDR2 SNEGSKA (reference sequence). The CDR3 consists of 16 residues. With 0 bases clipped from V and 0 bases from J, the junction kept 5 bases outside the gene matches. The CDR3 bases are TGCAGTGCTAGAGATCGGCGGGGGAGCTCCTACAATGAGCAGTTCTTC. This sequence encodes CSARDRRGSSYNEQFF.

This clonotype was detected only a few times. The chain joins TRBV6-5 to TRBJ1-1, with D uncertain. Germline CDR1 is MNHEY and CDR2 is SVGAGI. The CDR3 has 14 amino acids. The ends were cut back, 0 bases at V and 6 bases at J, with 11 bases in the middle. CDR3 DNA: TGTGCCAGCAGTTACTCGACGGGCGGACCTGAAGCTTTCTTT. This codes for CASSYSTGGPEAFF.

This clonotype turned up a few times. This chain joins TRBV5-1 and TRBJ2-1, with 7 nucleotides matching TRBD2. This CDR3 comprises 16 residues. Germline CDR1 and CDR2: SGHRS and YFSETQ. The V gene end was trimmed by 4 bases and the J gene end by 5 bases; junction bases not matched to a gene: 12. CDR3 sequence (DNA): TGCGCCAGCAGCCCCGGGACTGTAGGGAGGGACAATGAGCAGTTCTTC. Translation: CASSPGTVGRDNEQFF.

This clonotype was observed a handful of times. The chain carries TRBV10-3 and TRBJ2-5; D is possibly TRBD1 or TRBD2 (5 bases each). This CDR3 has 16 residues. V dropped 0 bases and J dropped 2 bases, with 13 bases sitting between them. Looked up from germline, CDR1 is ENHRY and CDR2 is SYGVKD. The CDR3: CAISESTGTTQETQYF. The CDR3 nucleotides read TGTGCCATCAGTGAGTCAACCGGGACCACACAAGAGACCCAGTACTTC.

This clonotype was detected ten times or more. The V call is TRBV29-1, the J call TRBJ2-7, with a possible D match to TRBD2 (7 bases). V dropped 5 bases and J dropped 5 bases, with 16 bases sitting between them. The CDR3 covers 13 residues. CDR1 and CDR2 from the germline V gene are SQVTM and ANQGSEA. The CDR3 is CSVRRGGPNEQYF. The CDR3 DNA reads as TGCAGCGTTCGTCGCGGGGGCCCTAACGAGCAGTACTTC.

V usage is TRBV7-8 and J usage is TRBJ1-4; 7 nucleotides line up with TRBD1. Germline values: CDR1 SGHVS, CDR2 FQNEAQ. CDR3 size: 15 residues. The junction had 10 bases not matched to a gene; V was cut back by 4 bases and J by 8 bases. This chain's CDR3 is CASSWSGGFDEKLFF. For the CDR3, the DNA is TGTGCCAGCAGCTGGTCAGGGGGTTTTGACGAAAAACTGTTTTTT.

This chain links TRBV7-9 with TRBJ2-1; 12 nucleotides match TRBD2. Germline lookup yields CDR1 SEHNR and CDR2 FQNEAQ (reference sequence). The CDR3 consists of 17 residues. The J segment lost 5 bases and the V segment lost 0 bases, leaving 5 bases of the junction unmatched. CDR3 nucleotides: TGTGCCAGCAGCTTAGCTCTAGCGGGAGGGTTCCACAATGAGCAGTTCTTC. Encoded protein: CASSLALAGGFHNEQFF. The whole variable domain, remainder taken from reference TRBV7-9 and TRBJ2-1, is DTGVSQNPRHKITKRGQNVTFRCDPISEHNRLYWYRQTLGQGPEFLTYFQNEAQLEKSRLLSDRFSAERPKGSFSTLEIQRTEQGDSAMYLCASSLALAGGFHNEQFFGPGTRLTVL.

The genes are TRBV10-2 and TRBJ2-1; unclear D gene. The V and J ends lost 0 bases and 1 base respectively, with 4 bases between them. Per the germline V gene, CDR1 is WSHSY and CDR2 is SAAADI. This CDR3 spans 14 amino acids. CDR3 nucleotide sequence: TGCGCCAGCAGTGAGTCTGTGTCCTACAATGAGCAGTTCTTC. Protein: CASSESVSYNEQFF.

This clonotype was counted only a few times. The gene calls are TRBV5-1 and TRBJ2-3; 8 bases fit TRBD2. The CDR3 consists of 16 residues. V lost 0 bases to trimming and J lost 0 bases; unmatched junction nucleotides: 3. Germline V CDR1 and CDR2: SGHRS, YFSETQ. CDR3 DNA: TGCGCCAGCAGCTTGGGAGCGGGAGCGAGCACAGATACGCAGTATTTT. Protein sequence: CASSLGAGASTDTQYF.

V is TRBV5-1 and J is TRBJ2-5; the D gene is possibly TRBD2 (6 bases). V was trimmed by 0 bases and J by 1 base, leaving 10 bases between them. The CDR3 extends over 15 amino acids. Germline CDR1 SGHRS, CDR2 YFSETQ. CDR3 coding DNA: TGCGCCAGCAGCTTGGGGCGGGGCTCCCAAGAGACCCAGTACTTC. Amino acid sequence: CASSLGRGSQETQYF. Complete variable domain (other parts from reference TRBV5-1 and TRBJ2-5): KAGVTQTPRYLIKTRGQQVTLSCSPISGHRSVSWYQQTPGQGLQFLFEYFSETQRNKGNFPGRFSGRQFSNSRSEMNVSTLELGDSALYLCASSLGRGSQETQYFGPGTRLLVL.